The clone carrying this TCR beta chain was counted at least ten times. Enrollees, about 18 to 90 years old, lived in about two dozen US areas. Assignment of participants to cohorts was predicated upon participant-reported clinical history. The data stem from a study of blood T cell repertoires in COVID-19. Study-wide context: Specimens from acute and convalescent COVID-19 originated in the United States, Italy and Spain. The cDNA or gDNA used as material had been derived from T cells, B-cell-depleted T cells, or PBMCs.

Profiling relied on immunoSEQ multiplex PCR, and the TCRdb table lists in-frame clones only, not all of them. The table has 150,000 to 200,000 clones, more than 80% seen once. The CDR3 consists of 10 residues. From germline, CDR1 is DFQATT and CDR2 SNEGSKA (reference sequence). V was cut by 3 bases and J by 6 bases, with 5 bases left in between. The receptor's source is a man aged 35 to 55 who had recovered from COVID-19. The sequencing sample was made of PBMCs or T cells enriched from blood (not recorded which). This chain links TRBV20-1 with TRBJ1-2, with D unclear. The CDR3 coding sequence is TGCAGTGCTAGCGGGGATGGCTACACCTTC. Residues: CSASGDGYTF.